This is a list of T cell receptor beta chains from one sample in a study of early T cells in non-severe SARS-CoV-2 infection. TCRdb re-called the 5' RACE reads with MiXCR, one entry per CDR3 protein. The sample includes about 55,000 distinct CDR3 sequences, about 7.1% of them seen just once. This material consisted of whole blood, taken at baseline. The receptors shown here come from an adult who was a healthcare worker with PCR-confirmed SARS-CoV-2 infection or an uninfected control (not recorded which). The CDR3 runs from the conserved cysteine through the conserved F or W. A D gene is named only where the DNA matches it firmly. Size is stated for part of the rows, as once, few or many counts, or as a class when the clone is expanded.

DNA | CDR3 | size | J | V | D | length
TGTGCCAGCAGCAGAGGGAGGGGAGGGGACACTGAAGCTTTCTTT | CASSRGRGGDTEAFF | NA | TRBJ1-1 | TRBV21-1 | NA | 15
TGTGCCATCAGTGAGTCGAACAGGCTCAGGTGGGGTTATAATGAAAAACTGTTTTTT | CAISESNRLRWGYNEKLFF | NA | TRBJ1-4 | TRBV10-3 | NA | 19
TGTGCCACTTCACAGGAGATTAGCACAGATACGCAGTATTTT | CATSQEISTDTQYF | few | TRBJ2-3 | TRBV24-1 | NA | 14
TGTGCCAGCATTCAGGTCACTGAAGCTTTCTTT | CASIQVTEAFF | many | TRBJ1-1 | TRBV12-3/TRBV12-4 | NA | 11
TGTGCCAGCAGCTTAGAACTAGCGGGGGGAGAGACCCAGTACTTC | CASSLELAGGETQYF | NA | TRBJ2-5 | TRBV11-2 | TRBD2 | 15
TGTGCCAGCAGCGGAATCACAGGGGGGCTCGGGGAGCTGTTTTTT | CASSGITGGLGELFF | medium-sized | TRBJ2-2 | TRBV9 | TRBD1 | 15
TGTGCCACCAGTGCCGGGACAGCCTACGAGCAGTACTTC | CATSAGTAYEQYF | many | TRBJ2-7 | TRBV24-1 | TRBD1 | 13
TGTGCCAGCAGCCGCGGACTAGCGGGGGCCATAGGAGATGAGCAGTTCTTC | CASSRGLAGAIGDEQFF | many | TRBJ2-1 | TRBV7-6 | TRBD2 | 17
TGTGCCAGCAGTGAAGGACGACAGGGGACCTACGAGCAGTACTTC | CASSEGRQGTYEQYF | NA | TRBJ2-7 | TRBV2 | TRBD1 | 15
TGCAGCGTTGATAGCGGGGGGGGCCGCGGCGAGCAGTACTTC | CSVDSGGGRGEQYF | NA | TRBJ2-7 | TRBV29-1 | TRBD2 | 14
TGTGCCAGCAGTGTATCACAGCTCACTGAAGCTTTCTTT | CASSVSQLTEAFF | many | TRBJ1-1 | TRBV6-1 | NA | 13
TGTGCCAGCTCCCCTCGACTAGCAGGAGAGACCCAGTACTTC | CASSPRLAGETQYF | few | TRBJ2-5 | TRBV18 | TRBD2 | 14
TGCGCCAGCAGTGCCGACCTTAATTCACCCCTCCACTTT | CASSADLNSPLHF | many | TRBJ1-6 | TRBV10-1 | NA | 13
TGCAGTGCTAGGGGGACAGGGGCAGCCTATGGCTACACCTTC | CSARGTGAAYGYTF | many | TRBJ1-2 | TRBV20-1 | TRBD1 | 14
TGTGCTAGTGGTTTCTCGGGCGTGTCAGAGCAGTTCTTC | CASGFSGVSEQFF | NA | TRBJ2-1 | TRBV12-5 | NA | 13
TGTGCCAGCAGCCGTGACAGATCAGAGACCCAGTACTTC | CASSRDRSETQYF | many | TRBJ2-5 | TRBV28 | NA | 13
TGTGCCAGCAGTTACTGGCAGAGCTACATTGAGCAGTTCTTC | CASSYWQSYIEQFF | NA | TRBJ2-1 | TRBV6-5 | NA | 14
TGTGCCAGCAGTCCAGGTGAGGGCCAGCCCCAGCATTTT | CASSPGEGQPQHF | NA | TRBJ1-5 | TRBV12-3/TRBV12-4 | NA | 13
TGTGCCAGCAGCTTAGATCTTTCCACAGATACGCAGTATTTT | CASSLDLSTDTQYF | NA | TRBJ2-3 | TRBV13 | NA | 14
TGCGCCAGCAGCCTTCAACCTGCGAACACTGAAGCTTTCTTT | CASSLQPANTEAFF | many | TRBJ1-1 | TRBV5-1 | NA | 14
TGCGCCAGCAGCCAAGAAACCGGAGGCCAGCCCCAGCATTTT | CASSQETGGQPQHF | many | TRBJ1-5 | TRBV4-3 | NA | 14
TGCAGCCTAAGGGTTGTGAATGAGCAGTTCTTC | CSLRVVNEQFF | many | TRBJ2-1 | TRBV29-1 | NA | 11
TGTGCCAGCAGCCTTCGACAGACTAATGAAAAACTGTTTTTT | CASSLRQTNEKLFF | many | TRBJ1-4 | TRBV16 | NA | 14
TGCAGCGAACCGGGACAGAATCAGCCCCAGCATTTT | CSEPGQNQPQHF | many | TRBJ1-5 | TRBV29-1 | TRBD1 | 12
TGTGCCAGCAGTTTGCGCGGGGGGGTAAACATTCAGTACTTC | CASSLRGGVNIQYF | many | TRBJ2-4 | TRBV12-3/TRBV12-4 | TRBD2 | 14
TGTGCCAGCAGCCCGGCAGGCAGGGACTACGAGCAGTACTTC | CASSPAGRDYEQYF | many | TRBJ2-7 | TRBV5-6 | NA | 14
TGTGCCAGCAGCCAATTGACGGGAGATGGCTACACCTTC | CASSQLTGDGYTF | few | TRBJ1-2 | TRBV4-2 | NA | 13
TGTGCCAGCAGCTGGACAGAGAACACTGAAGCTTTCTTT | CASSWTENTEAFF | NA | TRBJ1-1 | TRBV5-6 | NA | 13
TGTGCCAGCAGCGTCCGTTCTAGCGGGCCCCCCACAGATACGCAGTATTTT | CASSVRSSGPPTDTQYF | many | TRBJ2-3 | TRBV9 | TRBD2 | 17